This T cell receptor beta chain was captured by sequencing in a study of blood T cell repertoires in COVID-19. Study-wide background: The cDNA or gDNA used as material had been derived from T cells, B-cell-depleted T cells, or PBMCs.

CDR3 length equals 14 residues. Trimming removed 5 bases from V and 8 bases from J; junction bases left unmatched: 5. Germline CDR1 and CDR2: MNHEY and SVGAGI. Authors' data handling: Reference gene primer amplification yielded estimated nucleated cell counts. Clones were read by immunoSEQ multiplex PCR, and TCRdb kept only the in-frame ones, dropping some. Clonal size and the V and J genes are those of that table, whereas D and trimming came from the DNA. This sample has roughly 230,000 clones, with approximately 92% found just once. Sequenced sample: peripheral blood. The chain joins TRBV6-5 to TRBJ1-4; 10 nucleotides agree with TRBD1. The receptor comes from a woman aged 40-49 years who had recovered from COVID-19. CDR3 nucleotides: TGTGCCAGCAGTACCGGGACAGGGGTGGAAAAACTGTTTTTT. Its protein product is CASSTGTGVEKLFF.